Presented here are 32 T cell receptor beta chains from one specimen sequenced in a study of blood T cells in healthy people across ages. Primed by a sample-barcoded 5' primer and a J-beta primer mix, a second PCR proceeded for 7 to 11 cycles. TCRdb reprocessed the 5' RACE reads via MiXCR and lists one record per CDR3 protein. The sample carries roughly 1,000,000 distinct CDR3 sequences, 20% to 25% recorded once. These data were also filed under a second study, of T cells of mothers and their children.

Material: blood. These receptor sequences come from a girl aged 2 to 9 in good health.

The chain links TRBV15 to TRBJ2-1; the match to TRBD2 covers 9 bases. V shed 1 base, J shed 6 bases, and the junction held 19 bases outside the gene matches. Germline assignment: CDR1 LNHNV and CDR2 YYDKDF (reference sequence). CDR3 length: 20 residues. CDR3 DNA: TGTGCCACCAGCAGAGTAGGGGCGGGGGGGCGGCATTTAGCCCCCAATGAGCAGTTCTTC. Amino acid sequence: CATSRVGAGGRHLAPNEQFF.

This clonotype has more than one count but fewer than ten. This chain uses TRBV7-2 with TRBJ2-1, with D possibly matching TRBD2 (5 bases). Trimming cost V 5 bases and J 4 bases, with 18 bases left between them. Germline CDR1 reads SGHTA; CDR2 reads FQGNSA. The CDR3 has 16 residues. CDR3 nucleotide sequence: TGTGCCAGCAGCCACGCGGACTCAGTACTTTACAATGAGCAGTTCTTC. Protein product: CASSHADSVLYNEQFF. The full variable domain, its missing parts supplied by reference TRBV7-2 and TRBJ2-1, is GAGVSQSPSNKVTEKGKDVELRCDPISGHTALYWYRQSLGQGLEFLIYFQGNSAPDKSGLPSDRFSAERTGGSVSTLTIQRTQQEDSAVYLCASSHADSVLYNEQFFGPGTRLTVL.

The V call is TRBV2, the J call TRBJ1-1; D gene uncertain. The CDR3 length is 14 residues. Per the germline V gene, CDR1 is SNHLY and CDR2 is FYNNEI. V lost 9 bases and J 2 bases, leaving 16 bases between the germline ends. As DNA, the CDR3 is TGTGCCAGTTGGGAGGGAGAGGGTAACACTGAAGCTTTCTTT. This encodes CASWEGEGNTEAFF.

The V gene is TRBV7-2, the J gene TRBJ1-2; D gene uncertain. CDR1 is SGHTA and CDR2 is FQGNSA in the germline V gene. The CDR3 extends over 14 amino acids. V shed 1 base and J shed 7 bases, with 13 bases lying between them. In DNA form, the CDR3 reads TGTGCCAGCAGCTTAGATGATAGGGCGATTGGCTACACCTTC. The encoded protein is CASSLDDRAIGYTF.

The chain couples TRBV9 to TRBJ2-5; the D call may be TRBD1 or TRBD2 (5 bases each). CDR1 is SGDLS and CDR2 is YYNGEE in the germline V gene. The CDR3 contains 15 residues. V dropped 3 bases and J dropped 5 bases, with 17 bases sitting between them. CDR3 loop: CASSAGDQRAETQYF. In nucleotides, the CDR3 is TGTGCCAGCAGCGCCGGGGACCAAAGGGCGGAGACCCAGTACTTC.

This chain connects TRBV6-1 to TRBJ2-3; 8 nucleotides match TRBD1. Germline V CDR1 and CDR2: MNHNS, SASEGT. J was trimmed by 6 bases and V by 6 bases; bases with no gene match: 5. This CDR3 spans 13 amino acids. CDR3 sequence: CASSWTGSDTQYF. Written as DNA, the CDR3 is TGTGCCAGCAGCTGGACAGGGTCCGATACGCAGTATTTT.

The chain joins TRBV19 to TRBJ1-1; possible D gene TRBD1, 6 bases. V was shortened by 3 bases and J by 3 bases, with 8 bases between the two germline ends. The CDR3 consists of 13 residues. The germline V gene encodes CDR1 LNHDA and CDR2 SQIVND (reference sequence). The CDR3 DNA follows: TGTGCCAGTAGTATCCCAGGGGACACTGAAGCTTTCTTT. Its protein is CASSIPGDTEAFF. The full variable domain, in which reference TRBV19 and TRBJ1-1 provide the parts outside the CDR3, is DGGITQSPKYLFRKEGQNVTLSCEQNLNHDAMYWYRQDPGQGLRLIYYSQIVNDFQKGDIAEGYSVSREKKESFPLTVTSAQKNPTAFYLCASSIPGDTEAFFGQGTRLTVV.

The V call is TRBV29-1, the J call TRBJ2-5; D might be TRBD1 (6 bases). Germline V gene data show CDR1 as SQVTM and CDR2 as ANQGSEA. The V and J ends lost 4 bases and 1 base respectively, with 10 bases between them. This CDR3 contains 13 residues. CDR3 residues: CSVAGDLQETQYF. The CDR3 DNA sequence: TGCAGCGTTGCAGGGGATCTCCAAGAGACCCAGTACTTC.

In this sample, this clonotype turned up a few times. This sequence joins TRBV29-1 and TRBJ1-1; D not certain. The germline V gene encodes CDR1 SQVTM and CDR2 ANQGSEA. Trimming removed 6 bases at V and 7 bases at J, with 12 bases between. The CDR3 contains 11 residues. The CDR3 sequence is CSVLTPLEAFF. As DNA, the CDR3 is TGCAGCGTCCTCACTCCTCTTGAAGCTTTCTTT. The whole variable domain, remainder taken from reference TRBV29-1 and TRBJ1-1, is SAVISQKPSRDICQRGTSLTIQCQVDSQVTMMFWYRQQPGQSLTLIATANQGSEATYESGFVIDKFPISRPNLTFSTLTVSNMSPEDSSIYLCSVLTPLEAFFGQGTRLTVV.

This clonotype was seen a handful of times. The junction does not match germline at one end; this may be a read error. The rearrangement links TRBV25-1 to TRBJ2-3; no firm D call. Germline lookup yields CDR1 MGHDK and CDR2 SYGVNS. The CDR3 extends over 16 amino acids. CDR3 bases: TGTGCCAGCGGTGACCTTCCGGGCCCCGGGCTAGATACGCAGTATTTT. This encodes CASGDLPGPGLDTQYF. Full variable domain (remainder filled in from reference TRBV25-1 and TRBJ2-3): EADIYQTPRYLVIGTGKKITLECSQTMGHDKMYWYQQDPGMELHLIHYSYGVNSTEKGDLSSESTVSRIRTEHFPLTLESARPSHTSQYLCASGDLPGPGLDTQYFGPGTRLTVL.

The V gene is TRBV6-5, the J gene TRBJ2-7; D remains unclear. This CDR3 has 14 amino acids. The V gene lost 4 bases and the J gene lost 0 bases, with 10 bases spanning the gap. Germline-derived CDR1 and CDR2 are MNHEY and SVGAGI. CDR3 amino acids: CASSSSSDSYEQYF. CDR3 DNA sequence: TGTGCCAGCAGTTCGTCAAGCGACTCCTACGAGCAGTACTTC.

This clonotype appeared a few times. The chain carries TRBV12-3 or TRBV12-4 and TRBJ1-4, with TRBD1 as a possible D gene (5 bases). The CDR3 consists of 17 residues. Trimming removed 4 bases at V and 4 bases at J, with 19 bases between. In DNA, the CDR3 is TGTGCCAGCAGTTCGATGCTCGGGGCGGATAGTAATGAAAAACTGTTTTTT. This codes for CASSSMLGADSNEKLFF.

The chain couples TRBV6-5 to TRBJ2-1, with 11 bases matching TRBD2. Per germline, CDR1 MNHEY and CDR2 SVGAGI. The junction had 4 bases not matched to a gene; V was cut back by 3 bases and J by 3 bases. The CDR3 length is 16 residues. CDR3 sequence: CASSYFTSGGYNEQFF. CDR3 bases: TGTGCCAGCAGTTATTTCACTAGCGGGGGCTACAATGAGCAGTTCTTC.

The sample holds a few counts of this clonotype. This chain connects TRBV9 to TRBJ2-1; no definite D call. The CDR3 extends over 12 amino acids. Germline V gene lookup returns CDR1 SGDLS and CDR2 YYNGEE. Trimming shortened V by 1 base and J by 9 bases, and 8 bases separated the two germline ends. CDR3: CASSVLDSEQFF. Written as DNA, the CDR3 is TGTGCCAGCAGCGTATTGGATAGTGAGCAGTTCTTC.

The chain couples TRBV3-1 to TRBJ2-1; 9 bases agree with TRBD1. The J call may be wrong; the DNA end is better matched by TRBJ2-7. The CDR3 runs to 15 residues. The V gene's germline CDR1 is LGHDT and CDR2 YNNKEL (reference sequence). The CDR3 bases are TGTGCCAGCAGCCAAGAGTACAGGGGGCCCTACGAGCAGTACTTC. Its translation is CASSQEYRGPYEQYF.

This clonotype has only a few counts. The J gene is TRBJ2-7, the V gene TRBV19, with D possibly being TRBD2 (6 bases). Germline values: CDR1 LNHDA, CDR2 SQIVND (reference sequence). V was pared by 4 bases and J by 7 bases, with 20 bases between. The CDR3 consists of 15 residues. The CDR3 DNA sequence: TGTGCCAGTAGTACAATCGGGGCCTCGGAGGGGGAGCAGTACTTC. This codes for CASSTIGASEGEQYF. The full variable domain, its missing parts supplied by reference TRBV19 and TRBJ2-7, is DGGITQSPKYLFRKEGQNVTLSCEQNLNHDAMYWYRQDPGQGLRLIYYSQIVNDFQKGDIAEGYSVSREKKESFPLTVTSAQKNPTAFYLCASSTIGASEGEQYFGPGTRLTVT.

This clonotype was observed at least ten times. The chain has TRBV20-1 and TRBJ2-1; 13 bases are a match to TRBD2. Germline trimming cut 6 bases from V and 7 bases from J; bases unmatched to any gene: 15. The germline gives CDR1 DFQATT, CDR2 SNEGSKA (reference sequence). CDR3 length: 17 residues. The CDR3 sequence is CSATGITSGRARNEQFF. CDR3 coding DNA: TGCAGTGCCACGGGGATTACTAGCGGGAGGGCCAGGAATGAGCAGTTCTTC.

This rearrangement joins TRBV5-1 to TRBJ2-5; TRBD2 agrees at 10 bases. The end of the DNA aligns better with TRBJ2-1, so the J call may be wrong. CDR3 size: 16 residues. Germline V gene data show CDR1 as SGHRS and CDR2 as YFSETQ. CDR3 nucleotide sequence: TGCGCCAGCAGCTTATCCCCTAGCGGGAGCTTAAATGAGCAGTTCTTC. Translation: CASSLSPSGSLNEQFF.

In DNA, the CDR3 is TGCAGTGCTAGAGGGATTGGACTAGGCAATGAGCAGTTCTTC. Residues: CSARGIGLGNEQFF. The chain has TRBV20-1 and TRBJ2-5; the match to TRBD2 covers 7 bases. The J call may not be correct, given that the DNA end is closer to TRBJ2-1. Germline lookup yields CDR1 DFQATT and CDR2 SNEGSKA (reference sequence). CDR3 size: 14 residues.

This rearrangement joins TRBV5-6 to TRBJ2-7, with D possibly matching TRBD2 (5 bases). Germline V gives CDR1 SGHDT, CDR2 YYEEEE. V was clipped by 4 bases and J by 3 bases, with 11 bases between them. The CDR3 has 13 residues. CDR3 region: CASSRRPHYEQYF. In nucleotides, the CDR3 is TGTGCCAGCAGCCGGAGGCCGCACTACGAGCAGTACTTC.

This clonotype was counted only a few times. V gene TRBV7-9 combines with J gene TRBJ2-7, with D possibly TRBD2 on 6 matching bases. Deletions cut 5 bases from V and 0 bases from J, with 14 bases between. The CDR3 spans 15 residues. Germline CDR1 is SEHNR and CDR2 is FQNEAQ (reference sequence). CDR3 nucleotides: TGTGCCAGCAGCCCCCGGGAGAGTGTCTCCTACGAGCAGTACTTC. This encodes CASSPRESVSYEQYF.

This chain uses TRBV18 with TRBJ2-1; 11 bases align to TRBD2. CDR1 and CDR2 from the germline V gene are KGHSH and LQKENI. The V gene end was trimmed by 3 bases and the J gene end by 6 bases; junction bases not matched to a gene: 10. This CDR3 spans 17 amino acids. CDR3 nucleotides: TGTGCCAGCTCACCCTTAGCGGGGGGGCCTGAGGGCAATGAGCAGTTCTTC. Its protein product is CASSPLAGGPEGNEQFF.

The chain recombines TRBV12-3 or TRBV12-4 with TRBJ2-3; TRBD2 matches 13 bases. Germline trimming cut 5 bases from V and 4 bases from J; bases unmatched to any gene: 9. This CDR3 contains 17 residues. CDR3 sequence reads: CASSLTSGRAWADTQYF. In nucleotides, the CDR3 is TGTGCCAGCAGTCTCACTAGCGGGAGGGCCTGGGCAGATACGCAGTATTTT.

The chain carries TRBV14 and TRBJ1-2; D ambiguous. V was shortened by 3 bases and J by 1 base, with 21 bases between the two germline ends. The CDR3 is made up of 18 amino acids. Per germline, CDR1 SGHDN and CDR2 FVKESK. Written as DNA, the CDR3 is TGTGCCAGCAGCCATCTAGTTGGGGAAGCTGCCTTTAACTATGGCTACACCTTC. It specifies CASSHLVGEAAFNYGYTF. Variable domain in full (rest from reference TRBV14 and TRBJ1-2): EAGVTQFPSHSVIEKGQTVTLRCDPISGHDNLYWYRRVMGKEIKFLLHFVKESKQDESGMPNNRFLAERTGGTYSTLKVQPAELEDSGVYFCASSHLVGEAAFNYGYTFGSGTRLTVV.

The chain uses TRBV7-2 and TRBJ2-1, with 9 nucleotides matching TRBD2. Judging by the DNA end, TRBJ2-7 fits better; the J call may be wrong. This CDR3 is built from 18 residues. From germline, CDR1 is SGHTA and CDR2 FQGNSA. Written as DNA, the CDR3 is TGTGCCAGCAGCGTCCTCCGGGGTAGCGGGGGCAGGGAAAACGAGCAGTACTTC. Translated, it gives CASSVLRGSGGRENEQYF.

This clonotype was picked up a small number of times. The chain is built from TRBV20-1 and TRBJ2-1; D uncertain. The J call is in doubt because the DNA end fits TRBJ2-7 better. The germline gives CDR1 DFQATT, CDR2 SNEGSKA (reference sequence). The CDR3 covers 13 residues. The CDR3 region is CSARFPPSYEQYF. CDR3 nucleotide sequence: TGCAGTGCTAGATTCCCACCGTCCTACGAGCAGTACTTC.

The V gene is TRBV27, the J gene TRBJ2-2, with D unclear. The CDR3 sequence is 14 residues long. CDR1 is MNHEY and CDR2 is SMNVEV in the germline V gene (reference sequence). Trimming took off 3 bases at V and 7 bases at J, with 12 bases between the two ends. In nucleotides, the CDR3 is TGTGCCAGCAGTTTGTGGGTCGTTGACGGGGAGCTGTTTTTT. Translating gives CASSLWVVDGELFF.

This clonotype has a handful of counts. The chain is built from TRBV7-2 and TRBJ2-5, with 9 bases aligning to TRBD1. CDR1 and CDR2 (germline): SGHTA, FQGNSA. V lost 5 bases, J lost 3 bases, and 4 bases stayed unmatched. The CDR3 is made up of 14 amino acids. The DNA for the CDR3 is TGTGCCAGCAGCGTTGACAGGGGGAAAGAGACCCAGTACTTC. The encoded protein is CASSVDRGKETQYF.

This clonotype was seen a few times. The chain combines TRBV15 with TRBJ1-5; 9 bases are a match to TRBD1. The CDR3 length is 14 residues. V trimming: 5 bases; J trimming: 5 bases; junction bases outside the gene matches: 4. Germline V gene sequence: CDR1 LNHNV, CDR2 YYDKDF (reference sequence). CDR3 residues: CATSGQGFDQPQHF. CDR3 nucleotide sequence: TGTGCCACCAGCGGACAGGGGTTCGATCAGCCCCAGCATTTT.

V and J are TRBV12-3 or TRBV12-4 and TRBJ2-2; 8 bases map to TRBD2. The CDR3 has 14 amino acids. Trimming cost V 7 bases and J 7 bases; bases outside gene matches: 8. In DNA form, the CDR3 reads TGTGCCAGCAACCGAGCGGGAGTTAGCGGGGAGCTGTTTTTT. Its protein product is CASNRAGVSGELFF.

The table lists this clonotype with many counts. V usage is TRBV25-1 and J usage is TRBJ2-1, with D perhaps matching TRBD1 or TRBD2 (5 bases each). V lost 1 base, J lost 4 bases, and 14 bases lay in between. CDR3 length equals 16 residues. From germline, CDR1 is MGHDK and CDR2 SYGVNS. CDR3 loop: CASSEFRDQAYNEQFF. The CDR3 DNA follows: TGTGCCAGCAGTGAATTTAGGGACCAGGCTTACAATGAGCAGTTCTTC.

This clonotype was recorded a few times. The chain employs TRBV13 and TRBJ2-7; D gene ambiguous. The CDR3 consists of 13 residues. V lost 4 bases and J 2 bases, leaving 9 bases between the germline ends. Germline V gives CDR1 PRHDT, CDR2 FYEKMQ (reference sequence). In DNA, the CDR3 is TGTGCCAGCAGCTCCGTCGACGCCTACGAGCAGTACTTC. Translated: CASSSVDAYEQYF.